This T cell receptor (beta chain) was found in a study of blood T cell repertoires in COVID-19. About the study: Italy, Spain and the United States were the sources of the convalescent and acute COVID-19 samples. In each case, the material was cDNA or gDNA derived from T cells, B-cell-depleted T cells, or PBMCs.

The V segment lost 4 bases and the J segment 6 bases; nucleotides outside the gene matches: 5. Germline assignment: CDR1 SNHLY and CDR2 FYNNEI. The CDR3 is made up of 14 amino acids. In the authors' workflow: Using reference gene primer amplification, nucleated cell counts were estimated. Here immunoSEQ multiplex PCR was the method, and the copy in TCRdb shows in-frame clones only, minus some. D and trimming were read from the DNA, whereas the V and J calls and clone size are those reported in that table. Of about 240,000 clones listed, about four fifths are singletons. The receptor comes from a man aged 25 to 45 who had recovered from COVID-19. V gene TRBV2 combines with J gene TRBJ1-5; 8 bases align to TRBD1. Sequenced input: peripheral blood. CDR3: CASSGSGGGQPQHF. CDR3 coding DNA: TGTGCCAGCAGTGGGTCAGGGGGCGGTCAGCCCCAGCATTTT.